The 16 T cell receptor beta chains below all came from one sample that was sequenced in a study of cytomegalovirus exposure and HLA in healthy donors. A multiplex PCR was run with 60 Vbeta primers and 13 Jbeta primers. TCRdb's copy holds only in-frame clones and misses some; the assay was immunoSEQ multiplex PCR. This sample has over 70,000 clones; around 84% occur once, and the top ten carry around 2%. The sequencing input was PBMCs. These receptors were taken from a man aged 18 to 29 in good health and CMV-seronegative.

The chain recombines TRBV7-8 with TRBJ1-5; maybe TRBD1 (5 bases). V lost 4 bases to trimming and J lost 2 bases, with 18 bases between them. The CDR3 totals 17 residues. Germline CDR1 reads SGHVS; CDR2 reads FQNEAQ. The chain's CDR3 is CASSSRGGNSGNQPQHF. The CDR3 coding sequence is TGTGCCAGCAGCTCCCGGGGGGGGAATTCGGGCAATCAGCCCCAGCATTTT.

The V gene is TRBV19, the J gene TRBJ1-2; TRBD1 matches 9 bases. V was pared by 4 bases and J by 5 bases, with 5 bases of the junction left unmatched. This CDR3 has 14 amino acids. The germline CDR1 and CDR2 sequences are LNHDA and SQIVND (reference sequence). The CDR3 DNA sequence: TGTGCCAGTAGTACCGGGACAGGGAGGTATGGCTACACCTTC. Protein sequence: CASSTGTGRYGYTF.

The chain links TRBV5-5 to TRBJ1-4; TRBD1 might be the D (6 bases). Germline CDR1 is SGHKS and CDR2 is YYEKEE (reference sequence). There are 13 residues in the CDR3. Between the trimmed V and J ends, which lost 4 bases and 4 bases, there was a span of 8 bases. This CDR3 reads CASSGGVNEKLFF. The CDR3 nucleotides read TGTGCCAGCAGCGGGGGCGTTAATGAAAAACTGTTTTTT.

This sequence joins TRBV2 and TRBJ2-6; TRBD2 agrees at 7 bases. Trimming cost V 4 bases and J 2 bases; bases outside gene matches: 11. Germline lookup yields CDR1 SNHLY and CDR2 FYNNEI. The CDR3 is 18 residues long. CDR3 protein: CASSGRGTNPPGANVLTF. In DNA form, the CDR3 reads TGTGCCAGCAGTGGACGGGGGACTAACCCTCCTGGGGCCAACGTCCTGACTTTC.

This chain joins TRBV7-8 and TRBJ1-5; the D is unclear. The CDR3 consists of 13 residues. V lost 4 bases and J 5 bases, leaving 9 bases between the germline ends. Looked up from germline, CDR1 is SGHVS and CDR2 is FQNEAQ. CDR3 bases: TGTGCCAGCAGCTGGGCGAGGGATCAGCCCCAGCATTTT. It codes for CASSWARDQPQHF.

The CDR3 spells CASSLNRDYNEQFF. The CDR3 nucleotides read TGTGCCAGCAGTTTAAACCGGGACTACAATGAGCAGTTCTTC. The V call is TRBV27, the J call TRBJ2-1, with D possibly matching TRBD2 (5 bases). The CDR3 is made up of 14 amino acids. With 2 bases removed from V and 3 bases from J, the gap between germline ends came to 8 bases. Germline-derived CDR1 and CDR2 are MNHEY and SMNVEV (reference sequence).

This clone has just a few counts. The chain combines TRBV9 with TRBJ2-4; TRBD2 might be the D (6 bases). This CDR3 spans 18 amino acids. Germline V CDR1 and CDR2: SGDLS, YYNGEE. V shed 3 bases and J shed 0 bases, with 19 bases lying between them. The CDR3 DNA follows: TGTGCCAGCAGCGCCCACCCGATTAGCGGATTAGCCAAAAACATTCAGTACTTC. Translation: CASSAHPISGLAKNIQYF.

The chain is built from TRBV4-2 and TRBJ2-1; D might be TRBD2 (6 bases). V lost 0 bases and J 8 bases, leaving 14 bases between the germline ends. The CDR3 is made up of 15 amino acids. The germline CDR1 and CDR2 sequences are LGHNA and YNFKEQ. The CDR3 reads CASSQDNAGFDEQFF. The DNA for the CDR3 is TGTGCCAGCAGCCAAGATAACGCGGGATTCGATGAGCAGTTCTTC.

The chain is built from TRBV18 and TRBJ2-5, with 8 bases aligning to TRBD2. Germline V gene data show CDR1 as KGHSH and CDR2 as LQKENI. V was clipped by 2 bases and J by 5 bases; unmatched bases: 7. This CDR3 is 15 amino acids long. CDR3 nucleotide sequence: TGTGCCAGCTCACCAACATTAGCGGGGATGGAGACCCAGTACTTC. This codes for CASSPTLAGMETQYF.

V is TRBV7-9 and J is TRBJ2-3; TRBD2 might be the D (6 bases). The V end was cut by 6 bases, the J end by 3 bases, with 7 bases between. Per germline, CDR1 SEHNR and CDR2 FQNEAQ (reference sequence). The CDR3 covers 12 residues. The CDR3: CASSLATDTQYF. The CDR3 region has the DNA TGTGCCAGCAGTCTAGCGACAGATACGCAGTATTTT.

The chain has TRBV10-3 and TRBJ2-2; 10 nucleotides align to TRBD2. The V segment lost 6 bases and the J segment 1 base; nucleotides outside the gene matches: 5. The CDR3 runs 16 residues. The V gene's germline CDR1 is ENHRY and CDR2 SYGVKD. The CDR3 region is CAIRGLAGENTGELFF. CDR3 nucleotides: TGTGCCATCAGGGGCCTAGCGGGGGAGAACACCGGGGAGCTGTTTTTT.

Here the CDR3 DNA reads TGTGCCAGCAGCTTAGAGACAGGGCCCGGGGAGCTGTTTTTT. It yields the protein CASSLETGPGELFF. This chain joins TRBV7-8 and TRBJ2-2; the match to TRBD1 covers 7 bases. The CDR3 is 14 residues long. Germline-derived CDR1 and CDR2 are SGHVS and FQNEAQ. Germline trimming cut 1 base from V and 6 bases from J; bases unmatched to any gene: 2.

Comments on this clone: The germline gene is not matched at one end of the junction; a read error may be the cause. The chain is built from TRBV9 and TRBJ2-5, with D possibly TRBD2 on 5 matching bases. The germline gives CDR1 SGDLS, CDR2 YYNGEE. There are 14 residues in the CDR3. The CDR3 here is CASSVAGNQEAQYF. Here the CDR3 DNA reads TGTGCCAGCAGCGTAGCCGGGAATCAAGAGGCCCAGTACTTC.

The chain joins TRBV13 to TRBJ2-1; 7 bases align to TRBD1. The CDR3 length is 20 residues. Per germline, CDR1 PRHDT and CDR2 FYEKMQ (reference sequence). V shed 1 base and J 0 bases; nucleotides not matched to a gene: 15. The CDR3 DNA sequence: TGTGCCAGCAGCTTAGCGTTGTCAGGGGGAGAGACTATCTCCTACAATGAGCAGTTCTTC. Residues: CASSLALSGGETISYNEQFF.

The gene calls are TRBV6-5 and TRBJ2-2, with 9 bases aligning to TRBD1. V was pared by 6 bases and J by 6 bases, with 8 bases of the junction left unmatched. Germline V gene lookup returns CDR1 MNHEY and CDR2 SVGAGI. CDR3 length: 15 residues. The CDR3 bases are TGTGCCAGCAGCCACGGGGACAGGGACGCCGGGGAGCTGTTTTTT. The encoded protein is CASSHGDRDAGELFF.

The chain uses TRBV19 and TRBJ1-2; D may be TRBD1 (6 bases). The CDR3 consists of 13 residues. V was trimmed by 6 bases and J by 4 bases, leaving 12 bases between them. From germline, CDR1 is LNHDA and CDR2 SQIVND (reference sequence). The CDR3 loop reads CASRTRTVYGYTF. In nucleotides, the CDR3 is TGTGCCAGTAGGACTCGGACAGTCTATGGCTACACCTTC.